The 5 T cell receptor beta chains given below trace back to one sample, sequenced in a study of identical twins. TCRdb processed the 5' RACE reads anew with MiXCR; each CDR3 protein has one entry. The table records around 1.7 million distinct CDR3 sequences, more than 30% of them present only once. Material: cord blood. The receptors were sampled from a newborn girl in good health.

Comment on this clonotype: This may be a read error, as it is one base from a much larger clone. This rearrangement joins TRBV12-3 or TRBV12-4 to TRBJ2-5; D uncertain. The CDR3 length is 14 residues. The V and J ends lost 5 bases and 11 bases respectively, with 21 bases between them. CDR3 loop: CASSPARNRHEQYF. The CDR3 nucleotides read TGTGCCAGCAGTCCCGCTCGAAACCGGCATGAGCAGTACTTC.

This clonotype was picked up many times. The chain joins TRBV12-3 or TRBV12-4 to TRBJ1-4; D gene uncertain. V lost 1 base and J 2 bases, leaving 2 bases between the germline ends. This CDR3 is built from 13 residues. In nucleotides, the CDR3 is TGTGCCAGCAGTTTAGACACTAATGAAAAACTGTTTTTT. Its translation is CASSLDTNEKLFF.

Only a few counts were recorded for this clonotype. The CDR3 nucleotides read TGTGCCAGCAGATTACGACAGGGGAAGGTCCCTTTAGCGAACACCGGGGAGCTGTTTTTT. It codes for CASRLRQGKVPLANTGELFF. This chain joins TRBV6-5 and TRBJ2-2, with 8 bases lining up with TRBD1. The CDR3 has 20 amino acids. Germline V gene data show CDR1 as MNHEY and CDR2 as SVGAGI. Unmatched junction bases numbered 18, after V lost 6 bases and J lost 0 bases.

In DNA form, the CDR3 reads TGTGCCAGCAGCCAAGGGGAGAGCCTTAATGAAAAACTGTTTTTT. Its translation is CASSQGESLNEKLFF. The chain couples TRBV27 to TRBJ1-4, with D possibly being TRBD1 (5 bases). There are 15 residues in the CDR3. The V end was cut by 6 bases, the J end by 4 bases, with 15 bases between. Per the germline V gene, CDR1 is MNHEY and CDR2 is SMNVEV (reference sequence).

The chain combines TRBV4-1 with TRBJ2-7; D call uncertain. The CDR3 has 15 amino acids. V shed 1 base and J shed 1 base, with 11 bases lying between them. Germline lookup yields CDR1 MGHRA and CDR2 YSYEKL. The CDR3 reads CASSQGATRSYEQYF. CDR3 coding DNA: TGCGCCAGCAGCCAAGGGGCAACACGTTCCTACGAGCAGTACTTC.